This is a list of T cell receptor beta chains from one sample in a study of blood T cell repertoires in COVID-19. Data came from immunoSEQ multiplex PCR; TCRdb stores just in-frame clones and leaves some out. The data hold around 200,000 clones, with 65% to 85% observed a single time. The sample comprised peripheral blood. All receptors come from a woman aged 80 or over with acute or convalescent COVID-19. Each CDR3 is given with its conserved first and last residue.

J | V | CDR3
TRBJ2-5 | TRBV5-1 | CASSPGTGETQYF
TRBJ2-3 | TRBV30 | CAWAGSADTQYF
TRBJ2-3 | TRBV10-3 | CAISYRQDTQYF
TRBJ2-3 | TRBV30 | CACSPTAGASTDTQYF
TRBJ1-2 | TRBV5-6 | CASSAGTEYYGYTF
TRBJ2-6 | TRBV30 | CAWSFNSGANVLTF
TRBJ1-5 | TRBV12-3/TRBV12-4 | CASSFASGFQHF
TRBJ1-2 | TRBV2 | CASSEAAQGGHGYTF
TRBJ2-2 | TRBV3-1/TRBV3-2 | CASSQETGRTSGGRNTGELFF
TRBJ2-1 | TRBV1 | CTSTTTTSGGLSYNEQFF
TRBJ1-2 | TRBV5-6 | CASRRHQGNYGYTF
TRBJ1-2 | TRBV7-9 | CASSLGGFTGLGYGYTF
TRBJ1-2 | TRBV4-1 | CASSQEIGTGDNYGYTF
TRBJ1-2 | TRBV5-5 | CASSLGRERQGYTF
TRBJ2-1 | TRBV3-1/TRBV3-2 | CASSPRRLAGGLSYSYNEQFF
TRBJ2-1 | TRBV6-5 | CASSSGDRLYNEQFF
TRBJ1-2 | TRBV18 | CASSAISQGGFVNGYTF
TRBJ2-3 | TRBV2 | CAGYQGDTDTQYF
TRBJ1-2 | TRBV28 | CASSTGFNYGYTF